Here is one T cell receptor (beta chain) with its context. The data derive from a study of blood T cell repertoires in COVID-19. As for the study in general: COVID-19 samples from acute and convalescent phases originated in the United States, Italy and Spain. Sources were T cells, B-cell-depleted T cells, or PBMCs; the material itself was cDNA or gDNA.

The V gene lost 6 bases and the J gene lost 1 base, with 12 bases spanning the gap. The germline V gene has CDR1 ENHRY and CDR2 SYGVKD. The CDR3 runs to 14 residues. Authors' methods: The assay estimated nucleated cells by amplifying reference gene primers. TCRdb's copy holds only in-frame clones and misses some; the assay was immunoSEQ multiplex PCR. V, J and clone size were drawn from that table, and D and trimming were deduced from the DNA. The table shows 83,000 or so clones, with approximately 86% occurring only once. This sequence was found in an elderly man with active or convalescent COVID-19. The V gene is TRBV10-3, the J gene TRBJ1-1, with D maybe TRBD1 (6 bases). The sample comprised peripheral blood. The CDR3 here is CAISHREKNTEAFF. The CDR3 region has the DNA TGTGCCATCAGCCACAGGGAAAAGAACACTGAAGCTTTCTTT.